This T cell receptor (beta chain) appears in the sequencing data of a study of blood T cell repertoires in COVID-19. Study context: T cells, B-cell-depleted T cells, or PBMCs provided the cDNA or gDNA that served as material.

CDR1 and CDR2 (germline): MDHEN, SYDVKM. The CDR3 covers 13 residues. Trimming cost V 2 bases and J 6 bases, with 10 bases left between them. Here immunoSEQ multiplex PCR was the method, and the copy in TCRdb shows in-frame clones only, minus some. The table has hundreds of thousands of clones, approximately 90% seen once. This sequence originates from a woman aged 25-40 years who had recovered from COVID-19. Sequencing used peripheral blood. The chain joins TRBV28 to TRBJ1-2; tentative D call: TRBD1 (6 bases). CDR3 DNA: TGTGCCAGCAGTTTAGGGTCAGGGGATGGCTACACCTTC. It translates to CASSLGSGDGYTF.